This T cell receptor beta chain stems from a study of a mutant IDH1 vaccine in newly diagnosed glioma. Background on the study: There were eight vaccinations for patients, given in weeks 1, 3, 5, 7, 11, 15, 19 and 23. Vaccine dosing followed radiotherapy by 4-6 weeks, or accompanied temozolomide cycles. Earlier therapy was either radiotherapy, temozolomide, or both, and most got both.

Comments on this clone: Its antigen remains unknown.

Sequencing used immunoSEQ multiplex PCR; TCRdb keeps in-frame clones, though not all of them. The table includes under 95,000 clones, 90% to 95% detected once. Germline CDR1 reads SGDLS; CDR2 reads YYNGEE. Trimming removed 0 bases at V and 3 bases at J, with 7 bases between. The CDR3 has 13 residues. Notes on the study in general: Patients showed vaccine-induced immune responses at a rate of 93.3%.

Noted time point: week 5, during vaccination. Vaccination comprised doses that each held 300 ug of mutant IDH1 20-mer peptide, plus topical imiquimod. Sequenced material: PBMCs, taken from a glioma patient whose treatment included an IDH1 peptide vaccine. The chain recombines TRBV9 with TRBJ2-7, with D unclear. This clonotype was sampled from a woman aged 45 to 65 with glioma. In DNA form, the CDR3 reads TGTGCCAGCAGCGTAGGACAAAACTACGAGCAGTACTTC. Protein sequence: CASSVGQNYEQYF.